A selection of T cell receptor beta chains follows, all from one sample in a study of vaccination effects on CD4 cells after COVID-19. Their target antigens are unknown. Method: immunoSEQ multiplex PCR; TCRdb's copy keeps in-frame clones and lacks some. The table shows around 69,000 clones, with roughly 80% occurring only once. The sample was CD4+ T cells from PBMCs cultured without peptide, taken after COVID-19 vaccination. The source of these receptors is a human donor who received a COVID-19 vaccine. CDR3s include the opening cysteine and the closing phenylalanine or tryptophan. Fields, in order: CDR3 length, J gene, clone size, D gene, V gene, CDR3 protein, CDR3 DNA. A D gene is named only where the DNA matches it firmly. Not all rows give a size; the values are once, few, many and, for expanded clones, a class.

15	TRBJ2-2	-	-	TRBV7-9	CASSSPDKRAGELFF	TGTGCCAGCAGTTCCCCGGACAAGAGAGCCGGGGAGCTGTTTTTT
19	TRBJ1-3	few	TRBD1	TRBV12-5	CASGLVQILGTGARNTIYF	TGTGCTAGTGGTTTGGTACAGATTTTAGGGACAGGGGCTCGAAACACCATATATTTT
15	TRBJ1-2	-	-	TRBV5-6	CASSSIDGGWYGYTF	TGTGCCAGCAGCTCGATAGACGGGGGGTGGTATGGCTACACCTTC
13	TRBJ1-2	-	-	TRBV5-1	CASSLEQGRGYTF	TGCGCCAGCAGCTTGGAACAGGGTCGCGGCTACACCTTC
16	TRBJ2-1	-	TRBD1	TRBV27	CASRLRPGQGWFEQFF	TGTGCCAGCAGATTGCGGCCGGGACAGGGGTGGTTTGAGCAGTTCTTC
13	TRBJ2-5	-	-	TRBV19	CASSWDRAGSQYF	TGTGCCAGTAGTTGGGACCGCGCCGGGTCCCAGTACTTC
13	TRBJ1-1	once	TRBD1	TRBV5-1	CASSLTGAPEAFF	TGCGCCAGCAGCTTGACAGGGGCCCCTGAAGCTTTCTTT
18	TRBJ2-6	-	TRBD1	TRBV19	CASSSRTGGATGANVLTF	TGTGCCAGTAGTTCCCGGACAGGGGGCGCGACTGGGGCCAACGTCCTGACTTTC
14	TRBJ1-1	few	-	TRBV19	CASSTTPMNTEAFF	TGTGCCAGTAGTACGACGCCGATGAACACTGAAGCTTTCTTT
13	TRBJ1-1	-	-	TRBV2	CASRGAPGTEAFF	TGTGCCAGCAGGGGGGCCCCGGGCACTGAAGCTTTCTTT
12	TRBJ1-5	-	-	TRBV12-3/TRBV12-4	CASSSEYQPQHF	TGTGCCAGCAGTTCGGAGTATCAGCCCCAGCATTTT
15	TRBJ1-2	-	-	TRBV25-1	CASSESGDLNYGYTF	TGTGCCAGCAGTGAATCGGGGGATCTTAACTATGGCTACACCTTC
15	TRBJ2-1	few	-	TRBV24-1	CATSVPQGGYNEQFF	TGTGCCACCAGTGTTCCGCAAGGCGGGTACAATGAGCAGTTCTTC
14	TRBJ1-3	-	-	TRBV19	CATRQAGTGNTIYF	TGTGCCACCAGGCAGGCAGGGACCGGAAACACCATATATTTT
12	TRBJ1-5	-	-	TRBV2	CASTSGFQPQHF	TGTGCCAGCACCTCAGGGTTTCAGCCCCAGCATTTT
16	TRBJ2-3	-	TRBD2	TRBV18	CASSPARGGSTDTQYF	TGTGCCAGCTCACCAGCCCGGGGGGGAAGCACAGATACGCAGTATTTT
15	TRBJ1-3	-	-	TRBV7-9	CASSLTATTGNTIYF	TGTGCCAGCAGCTTAACGGCTACCACTGGAAACACCATATATTTT
14	TRBJ1-6	-	-	TRBV28	CASSFGGVARPLHF	TGTGCCAGCAGTTTCGGAGGGGTGGCGAGACCCCTCCACTTT
13	TRBJ1-2	-	-	TRBV3-1/TRBV3-2	CASSQDRFEGYTF	TGTGCCAGCAGCCAAGACCGATTTGAGGGCTACACCTTC
14	TRBJ1-5	-	-	TRBV6-5	CASGGRAGGQPQHF	TGTGCCAGCGGGGGAAGGGCGGGGGGTCAGCCCCAGCATTTT
14	TRBJ1-3	-	-	TRBV11-1	CASSLRSSGGTIYF	TGTGCCAGCAGCTTACGCTCGAGCGGAGGCACCATATATTTT
11	TRBJ2-5	-	-	TRBV20-1	CSAFGQETQYF	TGCAGTGCCTTCGGGCAAGAGACCCAGTACTTC
15	TRBJ1-1	-	-	TRBV30	CAWSVLSRLNTEAFF	TGTGCCTGGAGTGTACTTTCACGGTTGAACACTGAAGCTTTCTTT
15	TRBJ1-1	-	TRBD1	TRBV5-6	CASSLTRQGGTEAFF	TGTGCCAGCAGCTTGACCCGACAGGGGGGGACTGAAGCTTTCTTT
14	TRBJ2-4	-	TRBD2	TRBV30	CASLAVLAKNIQYF	TGTGCCTCCCTAGCGGTACTAGCCAAAAACATTCAGTACTTC
14	TRBJ2-1	-	-	TRBV5-1	CASSSILGNNEQFF	TGCGCCAGCAGCTCGATACTAGGCAACAATGAGCAGTTCTTC
11	TRBJ1-2	few	-	TRBV19	CATQGFNGYTF	TGTGCCACACAGGGTTTTAATGGCTACACCTTC
20	TRBJ1-3	-	-	TRBV4-2	CASSHKVTRGPDFSGNTIYF	TGTGCCAGCAGCCACAAGGTCACGAGGGGTCCGGACTTCTCTGGAAACACCATATATTTT
15	TRBJ2-3	once	-	TRBV7-9	CASSLGTPYTDTQYF	TGTGCCAGCAGCTTAGGGACACCCTACACAGATACGCAGTATTTT
15	TRBJ2-1	-	TRBD2	TRBV2	CASTRRLAAVNEQFF	TGTGCCAGCACTCGAAGACTAGCGGCTGTTAATGAGCAGTTCTTC
17	TRBJ1-2	-	-	TRBV3-1/TRBV3-2	CASSPSTGPGPNYGYTF	TGTGCCAGCAGCCCCTCGACGGGACCAGGACCTAACTATGGCTACACCTTC
14	TRBJ1-4	-	-	TRBV10-3	CAISASGGGRKLFF	TGTGCCATCAGTGCTTCTGGGGGAGGAAGAAAACTGTTTTTT
13	TRBJ1-2	-	-	TRBV6-6	CASSRQYSSGYTF	TGTGCCAGCAGTCGACAGTACTCTTCTGGCTACACCTTC
15	TRBJ2-3	-	-	TRBV7-3	CASSLGRAYTDTQYF	TGTGCCAGCAGCTTAGGCAGGGCCTACACAGATACGCAGTATTTT
14	TRBJ1-2	-	-	TRBV6-2/TRBV6-3	CASSDPNSGNGYTF	TGTGCCAGCAGTGATCCCAATAGCGGGAATGGCTACACCTTC
14	TRBJ1-4	-	-	TRBV5-1	CACRRDSTNEKLFF	TGCGCCTGTAGACGGGATTCAACTAATGAAAAACTGTTTTTT
15	TRBJ1-1	once	TRBD1	TRBV6-5	CASSRLGQGSPEAFF	TGTGCCAGCAGTAGACTTGGACAGGGGAGCCCTGAAGCTTTCTTT
15	TRBJ2-5	-	-	TRBV9	CASSVVPGTQETQYF	TGTGCCAGCAGCGTAGTCCCAGGGACCCAAGAGACCCAGTACTTC
15	TRBJ1-2	-	-	TRBV19	CASTQDTRQSVGYTF	TGTGCCAGTACCCAGGATACTCGACAGTCGGTTGGCTACACCTTC
14	TRBJ2-5	once	TRBD2	TRBV7-2	CASSLTTSVETQYF	TGTGCCAGCAGCTTAACGACTAGCGTAGAGACCCAGTACTTC
15	TRBJ2-2	-	TRBD1	TRBV19	CATNPDRPNTGELFF	TGTGCCACTAATCCGGACAGGCCCAACACCGGGGAGCTGTTTTTT
14	TRBJ2-1	-	-	TRBV25-1	CASSEYGARNEQFF	TGTGCCAGCAGTGAATATGGGGCCCGCAATGAGCAGTTCTTC
17	TRBJ2-3	-	TRBD2	TRBV2	CASTLSGTSVSTDTQYF	TGTGCCAGCACCCTATCAGGGACTAGCGTTAGCACAGATACGCAGTATTTT
12	TRBJ2-1	once	-	TRBV12-3/TRBV12-4	CASSLWGNEQFF	TGTGCCAGCAGTTTATGGGGGAATGAGCAGTTCTTC
12	TRBJ2-5	-	-	TRBV12-3/TRBV12-4	CASSRYQETQYF	TGTGCCAGCAGCCGGTACCAAGAGACCCAGTACTTC
15	TRBJ2-3	-	TRBD1	TRBV6-5	CASRSPDRGTDTQYF	TGTGCCAGCAGGTCGCCGGACAGGGGGACAGATACGCAGTATTTT
13	TRBJ1-2	-	-	TRBV6-5	CASTPGPIYGYTF	TGTGCTTCCACCCCAGGCCCTATCTATGGCTACACCTTC
15	TRBJ1-4	few	-	TRBV5-1	CASSRVWALGEKLFF	TGCGCCAGCAGCCGAGTCTGGGCCCTGGGGGAAAAACTGTTTTTT
15	TRBJ2-2	-	-	TRBV27	CASTRAGGYTGELFF	TGTGCCAGCACTCGGGCAGGGGGGTACACCGGGGAGCTGTTTTTT
13	TRBJ1-1	-	-	TRBV11-2	CASSLRYGTEAFF	TGTGCCAGCAGCTTAAGGTACGGGACTGAAGCTTTCTTT
16	TRBJ2-2	few	-	TRBV4-2	CASSPRGAGYTGELFF	TGTGCCAGCAGCCCCCGTGGGGCGGGGTACACCGGGGAGCTGTTTTTT
17	TRBJ2-5	-	TRBD1	TRBV5-1	CASHYGTGTGPQETQYF	TGCGCCAGCCACTACGGGACCGGGACAGGGCCCCAAGAGACCCAGTACTTC